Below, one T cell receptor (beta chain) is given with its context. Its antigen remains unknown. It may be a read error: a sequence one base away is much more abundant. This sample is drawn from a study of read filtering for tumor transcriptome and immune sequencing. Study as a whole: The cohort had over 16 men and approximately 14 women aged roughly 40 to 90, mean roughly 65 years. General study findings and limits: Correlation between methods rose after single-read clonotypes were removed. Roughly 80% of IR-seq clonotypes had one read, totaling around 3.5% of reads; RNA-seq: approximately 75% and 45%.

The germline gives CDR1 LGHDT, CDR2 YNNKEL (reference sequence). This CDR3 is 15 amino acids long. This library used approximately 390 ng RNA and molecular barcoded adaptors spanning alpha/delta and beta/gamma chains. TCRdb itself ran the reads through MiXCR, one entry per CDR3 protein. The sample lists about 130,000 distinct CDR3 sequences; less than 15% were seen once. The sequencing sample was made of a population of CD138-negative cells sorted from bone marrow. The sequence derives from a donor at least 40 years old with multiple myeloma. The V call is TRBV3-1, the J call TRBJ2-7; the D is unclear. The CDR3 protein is CVSSLSSKSMGGQYF. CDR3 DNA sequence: TGTGTCAGCAGCCTCTCTTCCAAGAGTATGGGCGGGCAGTACTTC.